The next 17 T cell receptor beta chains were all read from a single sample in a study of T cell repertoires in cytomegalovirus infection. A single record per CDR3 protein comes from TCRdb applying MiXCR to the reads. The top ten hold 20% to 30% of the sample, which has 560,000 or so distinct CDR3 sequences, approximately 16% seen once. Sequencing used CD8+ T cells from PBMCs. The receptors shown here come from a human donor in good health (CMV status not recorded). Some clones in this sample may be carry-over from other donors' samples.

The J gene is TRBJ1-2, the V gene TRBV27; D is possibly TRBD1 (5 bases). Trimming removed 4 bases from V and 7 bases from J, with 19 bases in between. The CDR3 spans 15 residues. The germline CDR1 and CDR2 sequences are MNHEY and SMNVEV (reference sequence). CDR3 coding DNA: TGTGCCAGCAGTTCCCATGACCGGGACTGGGGTGGCTACACCTTC. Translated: CASSSHDRDWGGYTF.

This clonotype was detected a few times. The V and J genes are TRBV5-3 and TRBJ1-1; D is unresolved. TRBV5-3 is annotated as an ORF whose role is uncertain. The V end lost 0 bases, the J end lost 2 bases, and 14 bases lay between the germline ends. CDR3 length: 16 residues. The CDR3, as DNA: TGTGCCAGAAGCTTGGTAGGCGGCAGAGCAAACACTGAAGCTTTCTTT. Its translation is CARSLVGGRANTEAFF.

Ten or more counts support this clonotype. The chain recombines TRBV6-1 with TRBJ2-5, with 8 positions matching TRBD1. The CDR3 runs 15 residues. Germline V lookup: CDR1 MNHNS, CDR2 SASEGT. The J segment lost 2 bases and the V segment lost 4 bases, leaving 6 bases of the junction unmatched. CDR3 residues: CASSGSGQAQETQYF. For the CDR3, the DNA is TGTGCCAGCAGTGGATCGGGACAGGCGCAAGAGACCCAGTACTTC.

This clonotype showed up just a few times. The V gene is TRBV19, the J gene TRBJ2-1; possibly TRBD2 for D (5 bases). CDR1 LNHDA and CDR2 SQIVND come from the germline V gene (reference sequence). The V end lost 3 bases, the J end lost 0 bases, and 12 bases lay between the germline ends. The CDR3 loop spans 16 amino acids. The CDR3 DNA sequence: TGTGCCAGTAGTATCGCGGGTGAGGGCTCCTACAATGAGCAGTTCTTC. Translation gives CASSIAGEGSYNEQFF.

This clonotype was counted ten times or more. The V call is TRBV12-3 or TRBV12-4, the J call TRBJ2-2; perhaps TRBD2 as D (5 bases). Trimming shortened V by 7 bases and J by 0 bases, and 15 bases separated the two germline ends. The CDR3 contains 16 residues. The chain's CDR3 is CASTLSGVANTGELFF. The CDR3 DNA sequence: TGTGCCAGCACCCTCTCCGGGGTAGCGAACACCGGGGAGCTGTTTTTT.

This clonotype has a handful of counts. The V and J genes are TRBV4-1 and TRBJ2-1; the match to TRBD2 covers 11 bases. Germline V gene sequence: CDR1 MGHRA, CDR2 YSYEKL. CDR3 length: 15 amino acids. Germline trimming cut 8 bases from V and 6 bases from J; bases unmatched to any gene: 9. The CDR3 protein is CASANSGRAPNEQFF. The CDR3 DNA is TGCGCCAGCGCCAATAGCGGGAGGGCCCCCAATGAGCAGTTCTTC.

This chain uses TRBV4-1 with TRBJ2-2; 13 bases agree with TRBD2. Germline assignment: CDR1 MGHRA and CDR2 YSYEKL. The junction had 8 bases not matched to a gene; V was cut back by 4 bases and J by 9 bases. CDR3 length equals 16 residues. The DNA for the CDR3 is TGCGCCAGCAGCCCCGGGCGGACTAGCGGGAGCTGGGAGCTGTTTTTT. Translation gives CASSPGRTSGSWELFF.

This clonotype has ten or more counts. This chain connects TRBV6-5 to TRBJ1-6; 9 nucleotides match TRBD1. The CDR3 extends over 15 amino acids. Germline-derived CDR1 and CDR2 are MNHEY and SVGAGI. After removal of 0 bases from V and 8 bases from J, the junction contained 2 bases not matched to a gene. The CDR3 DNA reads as TGTGCCAGCAGTTACTCCGGGACAGGGTATTCACCCCTCCACTTT. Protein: CASSYSGTGYSPLHF.

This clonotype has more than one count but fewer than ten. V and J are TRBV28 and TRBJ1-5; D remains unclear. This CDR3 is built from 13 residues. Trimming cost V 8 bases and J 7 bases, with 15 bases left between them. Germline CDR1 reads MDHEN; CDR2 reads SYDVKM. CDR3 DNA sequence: TGTGCCAGCCATCCTGGGTCGAGGCAGCCCCAGCATTTT. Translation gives CASHPGSRQPQHF.

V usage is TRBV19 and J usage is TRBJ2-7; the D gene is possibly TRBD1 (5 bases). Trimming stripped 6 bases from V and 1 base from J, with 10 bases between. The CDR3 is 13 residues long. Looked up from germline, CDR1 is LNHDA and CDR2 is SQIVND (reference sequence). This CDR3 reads CASSPDTSYEQYF. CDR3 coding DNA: TGTGCCAGTAGCCCGGACACTTCCTACGAGCAGTACTTC.

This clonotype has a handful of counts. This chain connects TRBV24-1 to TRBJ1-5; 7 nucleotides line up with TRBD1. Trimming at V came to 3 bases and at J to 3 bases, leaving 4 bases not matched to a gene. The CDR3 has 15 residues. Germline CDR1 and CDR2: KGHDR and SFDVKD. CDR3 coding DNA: TGTGCCACCAGTGATAAAGAGGGGGCCAATCAGCCCCAGCATTTT. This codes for CATSDKEGANQPQHF.

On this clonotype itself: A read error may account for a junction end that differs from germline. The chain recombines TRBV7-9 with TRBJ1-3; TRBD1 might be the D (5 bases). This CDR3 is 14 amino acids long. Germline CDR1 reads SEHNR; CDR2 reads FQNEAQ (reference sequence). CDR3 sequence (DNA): TGTGCCAGCAGCTACACCGGGACCCAAAACGGGCATAGTTTT. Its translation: CASSYTGTQNGHSF.

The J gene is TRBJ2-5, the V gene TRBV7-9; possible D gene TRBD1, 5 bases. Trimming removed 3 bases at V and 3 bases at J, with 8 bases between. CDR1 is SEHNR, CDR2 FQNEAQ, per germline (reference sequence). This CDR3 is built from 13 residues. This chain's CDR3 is CASSLVQEETQYF. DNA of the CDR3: TGTGCCAGCAGCTTGGTACAGGAAGAGACCCAGTACTTC. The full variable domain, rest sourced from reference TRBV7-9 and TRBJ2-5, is DTGVSQNPRHKITKRGQNVTFRCDPISEHNRLYWYRQTLGQGPEFLTYFQNEAQLEKSRLLSDRFSAERPKGSFSTLEIQRTEQGDSAMYLCASSLVQEETQYFGPGTRLLVL.

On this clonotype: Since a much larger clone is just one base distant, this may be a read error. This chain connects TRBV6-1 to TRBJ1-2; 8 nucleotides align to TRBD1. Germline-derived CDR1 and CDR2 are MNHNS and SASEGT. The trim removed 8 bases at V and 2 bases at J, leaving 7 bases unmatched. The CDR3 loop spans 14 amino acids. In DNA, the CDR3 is TGTGCCAGCTCAGGGGACAGGAGAAACTATGGCTACACCTTC. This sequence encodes CASSGDRRNYGYTF.

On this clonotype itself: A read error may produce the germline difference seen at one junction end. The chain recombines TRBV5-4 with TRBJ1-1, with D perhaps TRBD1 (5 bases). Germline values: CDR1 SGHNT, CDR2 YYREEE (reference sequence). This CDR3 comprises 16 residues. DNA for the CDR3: TGTGCCAACAGCCTACCATCACGGGGGGGGAGGACTGAAGCTTTCTTT. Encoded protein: CANSLPSRGGRTEAFF.

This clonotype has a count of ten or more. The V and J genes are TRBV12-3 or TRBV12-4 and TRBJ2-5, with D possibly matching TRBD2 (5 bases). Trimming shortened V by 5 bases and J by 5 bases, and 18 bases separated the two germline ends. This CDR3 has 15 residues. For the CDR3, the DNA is TGTGCCAGCAGTCTGGAAGCCCGGGGAGTTGAGACCCAGTACTTC. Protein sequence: CASSLEARGVETQYF.

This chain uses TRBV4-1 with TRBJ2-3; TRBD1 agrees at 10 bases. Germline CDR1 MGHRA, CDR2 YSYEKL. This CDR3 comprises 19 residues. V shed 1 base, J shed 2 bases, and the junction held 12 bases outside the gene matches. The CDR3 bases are TGCGCCAGCAGCCAAGCTGGACAGGGGGGCCACAGGCCCACAGATACGCAGTATTTT. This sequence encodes CASSQAGQGGHRPTDTQYF.